Shown below are 12 T cell receptor beta chains from a single sample sequenced in a study of cytotoxic CD8 clonotypes in ibrutinib-treated CLL. Clones were read by immunoSEQ multiplex PCR, and TCRdb kept only the in-frame ones, dropping some. The data show around 97,000 clones, with 60% to 80% seen just once and about 30% held by the top ten. The sequences come from PBMCs, collected after 12 months of ibrutinib treatment. The source of these receptors is a human donor with chronic lymphocytic leukemia.

J is TRBJ2-1 and V is TRBV9; 8 nucleotides align to TRBD1. The CDR3 has 15 residues. Trimming cost V 0 bases and J 4 bases; bases outside gene matches: 3. Looked up from germline, CDR1 is SGDLS and CDR2 is YYNGEE. The CDR3 protein is CASSVAGDRYNEQFF. CDR3 in DNA: TGTGCCAGCAGCGTAGCCGGGGACAGGTACAATGAGCAGTTCTTC.

The chain has TRBV5-4 and TRBJ2-1; TRBD1 might be the D (6 bases). The V gene lost 1 base and the J gene lost 8 bases, with 13 bases spanning the gap. The CDR3 spans 14 residues. Germline lookup yields CDR1 SGHNT and CDR2 YYREEE (reference sequence). The CDR3 region is CASSLKQGDDEQFF. The CDR3 DNA reads TGTGCCAGCAGCTTGAAACAGGGCGATGATGAGCAGTTCTTC.

The chain couples TRBV5-8 to TRBJ2-5, with TRBD1 identical over 8 bases. V lost 0 bases, J lost 1 base, and 2 bases stayed unmatched. Per germline, CDR1 SGHTS and CDR2 YDEGEE. The CDR3 is made up of 15 amino acids. CDR3 nucleotides: TGTGCCAGCAGCTTGGGGGACAGGCTCCAAGAGACCCAGTACTTC. Translation: CASSLGDRLQETQYF.

The count of this clone is one. V and J are TRBV5-6 and TRBJ2-3; TRBD2 matches at 11 bases. Trimming removed 5 bases from V and 4 bases from J; junction bases left unmatched: 3. The CDR3 spans 14 residues. Germline CDR1 and CDR2: SGHDT and YYEEEE. The CDR3 sequence is CASSLAGGPDTQYF. The CDR3 nucleotides are TGTGCCAGCAGTTTAGCGGGGGGGCCAGATACGCAGTATTTT.

The chain uses TRBV2 and TRBJ2-1; 7 bases match TRBD1. The CDR3 is 17 amino acids. Germline V gene sequence: CDR1 SNHLY, CDR2 FYNNEI. The V segment lost 6 bases and the J segment 3 bases; nucleotides outside the gene matches: 14. The CDR3 coding sequence is TGTGCCAGCAGGGACCCCCGGACAGGCAGAATCTACAATGAGCAGTTCTTC. This encodes CASRDPRTGRIYNEQFF.

This clone was seen more than once but under ten times. The genes are TRBV6-1 and TRBJ1-6; 7 positions match TRBD1. V lost 8 bases, J lost 3 bases, and 4 bases stayed unmatched. The CDR3 sequence is 14 residues long. Germline V lookup: CDR1 MNHNS, CDR2 SASEGT. The CDR3 DNA is TGTGCCAGCGGACAGGTGAACTATAATTCACCCCTCCACTTT. Translating gives CASGQVNYNSPLHF.

To note about this clone: Other DNA sequences in the same sample also yield this CDR3. This chain links TRBV11-3 with TRBJ2-3, with D possibly TRBD2 on 6 matching bases. The germline V gene has CDR1 SGHNT and CDR2 YENEEA. The CDR3 spans 14 residues. V dropped 2 bases and J dropped 2 bases, with 8 bases sitting between them. CDR3 region: CASSLTSSTDTQYF. As DNA, the CDR3 is TGTGCCAGCAGCTTAACTAGCTCCACAGATACGCAGTATTTT.

This chain uses TRBV7-3 with TRBJ2-7; D unresolved. This CDR3 is 13 amino acids long. V was pared by 2 bases and J by 6 bases, with 11 bases between. Germline-derived CDR1 and CDR2 are SGHTA and FQGTGA. The CDR3 loop is CASSLLTESEQYF. CDR3 DNA sequence: TGTGCCAGCAGCTTACTCACAGAGTCCGAGCAGTACTTC.

J is TRBJ1-2 and V is TRBV7-3; tentative D call: TRBD1 (5 bases). CDR3 length: 14 residues. Germline assignment: CDR1 SGHTA and CDR2 FQGTGA. V was pared by 2 bases and J by 6 bases, with 13 bases between. The CDR3 bases are TGTGCCAGCAGCTTACGGGGCCAGTCGGATGGCTACACCTTC. Protein: CASSLRGQSDGYTF. The whole variable domain, remainder taken from reference TRBV7-3 and TRBJ1-2, is GAGVSQTPSNKVTEKGKYVELRCDPISGHTALYWYRQSLGQGPEFLIYFQGTGAADDSGLPNDRFFAVRPEGSVSTLKIQRTERGDSAVYLCASSLRGQSDGYTFGSGTRLTVV.

This chain joins TRBV30 and TRBJ2-1, with 8 positions matching TRBD1. Germline trimming cut 1 base from V and 2 bases from J; bases unmatched to any gene: 4. Germline V lookup: CDR1 GTSNPN, CDR2 SVGIG (reference sequence). The CDR3 runs to 15 residues. CDR3 region: CAWSAVTGAYNEQFF. CDR3 sequence (DNA): TGTGCCTGGAGTGCGGTGACAGGGGCCTACAATGAGCAGTTCTTC.

The CDR3 coding sequence is TGTGCCAGCAGCCGCGGGAGCATGAACACTGAAGCTTTCTTT. Translation: CASSRGSMNTEAFF. The V and J genes are TRBV7-3 and TRBJ1-1; no firm D call. The CDR3 is 14 residues long. V dropped 5 bases and J dropped 0 bases, with 10 bases sitting between them. CDR1 and CDR2 from the germline V gene are SGHTA and FQGTGA.

This rearrangement joins TRBV19 to TRBJ1-6, with TRBD1 matching over 7 bases. The V gene end was trimmed by 4 bases and the J gene end by 9 bases; junction bases not matched to a gene: 9. The CDR3 contains 15 residues. Germline V CDR1 and CDR2: LNHDA, SQIVND (reference sequence). CDR3 loop: CASSTEQGRGSPLHF. DNA of the CDR3: TGTGCCAGTAGTACAGAACAGGGGCGCGGTTCACCCCTCCACTTT.